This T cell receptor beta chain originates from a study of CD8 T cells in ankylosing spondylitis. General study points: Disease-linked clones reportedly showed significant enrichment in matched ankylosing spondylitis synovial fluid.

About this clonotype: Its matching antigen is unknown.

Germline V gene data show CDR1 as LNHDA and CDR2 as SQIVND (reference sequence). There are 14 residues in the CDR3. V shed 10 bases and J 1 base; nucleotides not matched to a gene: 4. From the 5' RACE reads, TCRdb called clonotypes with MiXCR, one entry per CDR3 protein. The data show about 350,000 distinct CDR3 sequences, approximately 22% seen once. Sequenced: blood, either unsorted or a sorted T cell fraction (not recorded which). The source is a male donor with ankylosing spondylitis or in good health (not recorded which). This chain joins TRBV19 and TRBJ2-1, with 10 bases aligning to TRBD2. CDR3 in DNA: TGTGCCACCAATAGCGGGGGGTCCTACAATGAGCAGTTCTTC. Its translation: CATNSGGSYNEQFF.